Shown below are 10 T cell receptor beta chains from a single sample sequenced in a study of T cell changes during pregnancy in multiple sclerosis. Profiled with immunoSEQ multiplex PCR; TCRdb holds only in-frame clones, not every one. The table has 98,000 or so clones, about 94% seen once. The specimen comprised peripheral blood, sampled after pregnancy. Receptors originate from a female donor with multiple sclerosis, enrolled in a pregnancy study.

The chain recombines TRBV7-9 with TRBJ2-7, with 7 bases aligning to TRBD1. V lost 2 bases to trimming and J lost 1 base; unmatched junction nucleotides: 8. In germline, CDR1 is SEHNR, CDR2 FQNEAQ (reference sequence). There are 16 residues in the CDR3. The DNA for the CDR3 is TGTGCCAGCAGCTTAACCGGGACAGCGCTATCCTACGAGCAGTACTTC. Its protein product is CASSLTGTALSYEQYF. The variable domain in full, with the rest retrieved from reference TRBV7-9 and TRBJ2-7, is DTGVSQNPRHKITKRGQNVTFRCDPISEHNRLYWYRQTLGQGPEFLTYFQNEAQLEKSRLLSDRFSAERPKGSFSTLEIQRTEQGDSAMYLCASSLTGTALSYEQYFGPGTRLTVT.

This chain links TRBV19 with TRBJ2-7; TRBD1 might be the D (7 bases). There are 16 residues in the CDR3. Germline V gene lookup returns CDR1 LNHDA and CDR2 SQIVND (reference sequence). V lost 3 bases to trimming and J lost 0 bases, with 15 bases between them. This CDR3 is CASSMLPGGLSYEQYF. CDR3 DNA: TGTGCCAGTAGTATGTTGCCAGGGGGACTCTCCTACGAGCAGTACTTC.

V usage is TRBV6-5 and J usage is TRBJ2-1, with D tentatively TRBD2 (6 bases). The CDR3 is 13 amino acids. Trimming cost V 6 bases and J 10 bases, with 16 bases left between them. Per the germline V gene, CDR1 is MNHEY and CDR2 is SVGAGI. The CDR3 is CASSPLGAGEQFF. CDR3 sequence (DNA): TGTGCCAGCAGCCCCCTGGGAGCGGGCGAGCAGTTCTTC.

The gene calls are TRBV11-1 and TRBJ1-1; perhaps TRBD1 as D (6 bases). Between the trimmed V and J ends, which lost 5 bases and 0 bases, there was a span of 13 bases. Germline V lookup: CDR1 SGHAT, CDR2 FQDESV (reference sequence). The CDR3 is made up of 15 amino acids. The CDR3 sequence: CASSPTGRMNTEAFF. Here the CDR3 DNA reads TGTGCCAGCAGCCCGACAGGTCGAATGAACACTGAAGCTTTCTTT.

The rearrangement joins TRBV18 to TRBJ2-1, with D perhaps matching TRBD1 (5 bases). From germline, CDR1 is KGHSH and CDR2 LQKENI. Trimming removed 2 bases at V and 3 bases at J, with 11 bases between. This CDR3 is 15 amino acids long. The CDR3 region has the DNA TGTGCCAGCTCACCAATGGACACCCTCTACAATGAGCAGTTCTTC. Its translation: CASSPMDTLYNEQFF.

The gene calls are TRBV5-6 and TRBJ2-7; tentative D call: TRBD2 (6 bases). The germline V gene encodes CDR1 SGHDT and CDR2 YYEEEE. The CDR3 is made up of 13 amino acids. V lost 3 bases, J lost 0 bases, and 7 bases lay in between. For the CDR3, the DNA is TGTGCCAGCAGCTACGGGAGCTCCTACGAGCAGTACTTC. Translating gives CASSYGSSYEQYF.

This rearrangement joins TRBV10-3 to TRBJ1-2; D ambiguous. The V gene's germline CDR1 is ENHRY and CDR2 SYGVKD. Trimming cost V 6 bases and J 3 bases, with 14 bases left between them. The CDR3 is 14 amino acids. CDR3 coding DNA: TGTGCCATCAGGGGCAGTGCCTCTGACTATGGCTACACCTTC. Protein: CAIRGSASDYGYTF.

CDR3 sequence reads: CASSGGIAKTGKIYGYTF. The CDR3, as DNA: TGTGCCAGCAGTGGGGGTATTGCGAAGACAGGGAAAATCTATGGCTACACCTTC. This chain joins TRBV6-1 and TRBJ1-2, with 7 bases matching TRBD1. CDR3 size: 18 residues. CDR1 is MNHNS, CDR2 SASEGT, per germline. With 4 bases clipped from V and 4 bases from J, the junction kept 18 bases outside the gene matches.

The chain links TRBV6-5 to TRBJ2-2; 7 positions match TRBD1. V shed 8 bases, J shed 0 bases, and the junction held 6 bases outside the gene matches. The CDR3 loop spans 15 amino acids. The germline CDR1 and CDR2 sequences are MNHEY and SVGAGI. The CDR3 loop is CASHDGTANTGELFF. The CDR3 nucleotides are TGTGCCAGCCACGACGGGACAGCGAACACCGGGGAGCTGTTTTTT.

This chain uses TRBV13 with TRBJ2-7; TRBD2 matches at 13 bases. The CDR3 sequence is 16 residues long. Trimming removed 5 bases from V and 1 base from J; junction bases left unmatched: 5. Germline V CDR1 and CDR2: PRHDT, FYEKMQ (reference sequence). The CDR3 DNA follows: TGTGCCAGCAGCCCACGGACTAGCGGGAGATCCTACGAGCAGTACTTC. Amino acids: CASSPRTSGRSYEQYF.